One sample yielded the 20 T cell receptor beta chains listed below, sequenced in a study of cytomegalovirus exposure and HLA in healthy donors. Data came from immunoSEQ multiplex PCR; TCRdb stores just in-frame clones and leaves some out. Of around 54,000 clones listed, roughly 89% are singletons. Material: PBMCs. All receptors come from a woman aged 18-29 years in good health and CMV-seropositive.

The chain carries TRBV28 and TRBJ1-2; 8 bases match TRBD1. The CDR3 runs to 17 residues. The germline CDR1 and CDR2 sequences are MDHEN and SYDVKM. The trim removed 4 bases at V and 2 bases at J, leaving 12 bases unmatched. The CDR3 region is CASSSNGQGPVNYGYTF. In DNA form, the CDR3 reads TGTGCCAGCAGTTCAAACGGACAGGGCCCCGTCAACTATGGCTACACCTTC.

The rearrangement links TRBV7-9 to TRBJ1-1, with D perhaps matching TRBD1 (6 bases). The CDR3 extends over 15 amino acids. Per the germline V gene, CDR1 is SEHNR and CDR2 is FQNEAQ (reference sequence). V lost 3 bases and J 4 bases, leaving 15 bases between the germline ends. CDR3 DNA sequence: TGTGCCAGCAGCTTCGCAGGGGCAGTCGGCACTGAAGCTTTCTTT. This gives the protein CASSFAGAVGTEAFF.

The chain couples TRBV7-9 to TRBJ1-2; TRBD1 aligns across 9 bases. The CDR3 has 14 amino acids. J lost 6 bases, V lost 1 base, and 3 bases had no gene match. CDR1 is SEHNR, CDR2 FQNEAQ, per germline (reference sequence). The DNA of the CDR3 is TGTGCCAGCAGCTTAGGGGACAGGGTGGATGGCTACACCTTC. It yields the protein CASSLGDRVDGYTF.

This rearrangement joins TRBV9 to TRBJ2-1; D is perhaps TRBD2 (6 bases). From germline, CDR1 is SGDLS and CDR2 YYNGEE. The CDR3 contains 14 residues. The germline V and J ends were trimmed by 3 bases and 6 bases, with 13 bases remaining between them. The CDR3 DNA follows: TGTGCCAGCAGCGGGACTACAAACTTCAATGAGCAGTTCTTC. As protein: CASSGTTNFNEQFF.

This chain uses TRBV7-3 with TRBJ2-7, with D perhaps matching TRBD1 (6 bases). CDR1 is SGHTA and CDR2 is FQGTGA in the germline V gene. Trimming took off 0 bases at V and 2 bases at J, with 11 bases between the two ends. The CDR3 is 15 amino acids. This chain's CDR3 is CASSLTSQGAYEQYF. CDR3 DNA sequence: TGTGCCAGCAGCTTAACGTCACAGGGCGCCTACGAGCAGTACTTC.

This sequence joins TRBV7-2 and TRBJ1-6; D is perhaps TRBD1 (5 bases). The CDR3 covers 17 residues. Between the trimmed V and J ends, which lost 2 bases and 2 bases, there was a span of 13 bases. CDR1 is SGHTA and CDR2 is FQGNSA in the germline V gene. The CDR3 is CASSLIGLDTYNSPLHF. CDR3 nucleotide sequence: TGTGCCAGCAGCTTAATAGGGCTGGACACCTATAATTCACCCCTCCACTTT.

The CDR3 nucleotides are TGTGCCAGCACTACTGGGACAGGGACGGGTAAACTGTTTTTT. Protein sequence: CASTTGTGTGKLFF. V usage is TRBV6-1 and J usage is TRBJ1-4; TRBD1 aligns across 9 bases. This CDR3 is 14 amino acids long. CDR1 is MNHNS and CDR2 is SASEGT in the germline V gene. J lost 11 bases, V lost 7 bases, and 11 bases had no gene match.

The chain combines TRBV19 with TRBJ1-6, with 7 bases aligning to TRBD1. CDR3 size: 14 residues. Germline CDR1 is LNHDA and CDR2 is SQIVND (reference sequence). Trimming at V came to 4 bases and at J to 7 bases, leaving 4 bases not matched to a gene. The CDR3: CASSKGQSNSPLHF. The CDR3 bases are TGTGCCAGTAGTAAGGGACAGTCAAATTCACCCCTCCACTTT.

This chain connects TRBV4-2 to TRBJ2-5, with D perhaps TRBD2 (7 bases). Trimming took off 0 bases at V and 11 bases at J, with 22 bases between the two ends. This CDR3 is 16 amino acids long. From germline, CDR1 is LGHNA and CDR2 YNFKEQ. Written as DNA, the CDR3 is TGTGCCAGCAGCCAAGATAGAATGGGGGGGGCTAAAGAGCAGTACTTC. It is translated as CASSQDRMGGAKEQYF.

The chain employs TRBV7-9 and TRBJ1-2; TRBD1 matches at 7 bases. From germline, CDR1 is SEHNR and CDR2 FQNEAQ (reference sequence). The CDR3 extends over 17 amino acids. V lost 5 bases and J lost 1; bases outside the gene matches: 13. The CDR3 nucleotides are TGTGCCAGCAGCACTTTGAGGGGGCGCCGACTTAACTATGGCTACACCTTC. It specifies CASSTLRGRRLNYGYTF.

The chain carries TRBV2 and TRBJ1-5; 7 nucleotides agree with TRBD1. J was trimmed by 5 bases and V by 7 bases; bases with no gene match: 5. This CDR3 comprises 13 residues. CDR1 SNHLY and CDR2 FYNNEI come from the germline V gene. The CDR3 loop reads CASNDRAHQPQHF. The CDR3 DNA reads as TGTGCCAGCAATGACAGGGCACATCAGCCCCAGCATTTT.

The rearrangement joins TRBV4-3 to TRBJ2-2; 11 nucleotides agree with TRBD2. The CDR3 totals 18 residues. Unmatched junction bases numbered 9, after V lost 4 bases and J lost 2 bases. Germline CDR1 is LGHNA and CDR2 is YSLEER. DNA of the CDR3: TGCGCCAGCAGCCCCAATCCGGGACTAGCGGTTAACACCGGGGAGCTGTTTTTT. Protein: CASSPNPGLAVNTGELFF.

The J gene is TRBJ2-5, the V gene TRBV9; 9 bases are shared with TRBD2. The germline V gene encodes CDR1 SGDLS and CDR2 YYNGEE. This CDR3 is built from 15 residues. J gave up 5 bases and V 2 bases, and 7 bases lay outside the gene matches. The CDR3 region is CASSVSAGGDETQYF. For the CDR3, the DNA is TGTGCCAGCAGCGTTAGCGCGGGGGGGGACGAGACCCAGTACTTC.

The rearrangement links TRBV27 to TRBJ2-3, with D perhaps matching TRBD2 (7 bases). This CDR3 contains 13 residues. Per germline, CDR1 MNHEY and CDR2 SMNVEV (reference sequence). V was trimmed by 6 bases and J by 12 bases, leaving 19 bases between them. This CDR3 reads CASSSVGGGPQYF. Here the CDR3 DNA reads TGTGCCAGCAGCTCCGTGGGAGGGGGGCCCCAGTATTTT.

The rearrangement joins TRBV28 to TRBJ2-6; D is ambiguous. V was trimmed by 4 bases and J by 0 bases, leaving 4 bases between them. Germline CDR1 and CDR2: MDHEN and SYDVKM. The CDR3 runs 14 residues. The CDR3 nucleotides are TGTGCCAGCAGTTATCACTCTGGGGCCAACGTCCTGACTTTC. Protein: CASSYHSGANVLTF.

J is TRBJ1-5 and V is TRBV5-5, with D unclear. V gave up 4 bases and J gave up 0 bases, with 8 bases separating them. CDR1 SGHKS and CDR2 YYEKEE come from the germline V gene (reference sequence). This CDR3 has 14 residues. The CDR3 sequence is CASSLQYSNQPQHF. CDR3 nucleotide sequence: TGTGCCAGCAGCCTTCAGTATAGCAATCAGCCCCAGCATTTT.

The chain recombines TRBV18 with TRBJ2-7, with D possibly TRBD1 on 5 matching bases. Trimming removed 2 bases at V and 6 bases at J, with 14 bases between. Looked up from germline, CDR1 is KGHSH and CDR2 is LQKENI. CDR3 length equals 14 residues. The CDR3: CASSPVSSGFEQYF. The CDR3 nucleotides read TGTGCCAGCTCACCAGTTTCCTCAGGGTTCGAGCAGTACTTC. The variable domain in full, completed from reference TRBV18 and TRBJ2-7, reads NAGVMQNPRHLVRRRGQEARLRCSPMKGHSHVYWYRQLPEEGLKFMVYLQKENIIDESGMPKERFSAEFPKEGPSILRIQQVVRGDSAAYFCASSPVSSGFEQYFGPGTRLTVT.

This chain uses TRBV28 with TRBJ2-3; 10 bases match TRBD2. The trim removed 5 bases at V and 0 bases at J, leaving 11 bases unmatched. The V gene's germline CDR1 is MDHEN and CDR2 SYDVKM. The length of the CDR3 is 18 residues. The CDR3 spells CASSPSPWTSGSTDTQYF. CDR3 nucleotide sequence: TGTGCCAGCAGTCCTAGCCCCTGGACTAGCGGTAGCACAGATACGCAGTATTTT.

This chain joins TRBV25-1 and TRBJ2-7; weak D call: TRBD2 (5 bases). V gave up 1 base and J gave up 1 base, with 11 bases separating them. The CDR3 sequence is 15 residues long. From germline, CDR1 is MGHDK and CDR2 SYGVNS. The CDR3 nucleotides read TGTGCCAGCAGTGAATCCGGGGTTCAATCCTACGAGCAGTACTTC. Translation gives CASSESGVQSYEQYF.

This chain links TRBV7-3 with TRBJ2-3; D uncertain. Trimming removed 2 bases at V and 4 bases at J, with 10 bases between. This CDR3 is built from 14 residues. Germline CDR1 SGHTA, CDR2 FQGTGA. The DNA for the CDR3 is TGTGCCAGCAGCTTACCCTTAAGAGCAGATACGCAGTATTTT. Translated, it gives CASSLPLRADTQYF.